This record looks at one T cell receptor beta chain sequence and its context. Its specificity is unknown. At one boundary the junction diverges from the germline segment, which might be a read error. The library came from three nested PCR rounds adapted from ARM-PCR protocols. TCRdb redid the calling of the multiplex PCR reads with MiXCR, one entry per CDR3 protein. The repertoire holds some 100,000 distinct CDR3 sequences, with more than 70% as singletons. The data belong to a study of tumor and adjacent non-tumor tissue in lung cancer. Whole-study results and caveats: Top 100 clones took a larger repertoire share in normal lung.

No cell sorting was done before RNA was extracted from the tissue. The CDR3 length is 12 residues. From germline, CDR1 is SGHAT and CDR2 FQDESV (reference sequence). This TCR was sampled from a woman aged 60 to 75 with non-small cell lung cancer. This sequence joins TRBV11-1 and TRBJ2-1; tentative D call: TRBD2 (5 bases). The sequenced sample consisted of lung tumor tissue. The CDR3 region has the DNA TGTGCCAGCAACCTAGTACTAGGTGAGAAGTTCTTC. Its protein product is CASNLVLGEKFF.